This T cell receptor (beta chain) was sequenced in a study of blood T cell repertoires in COVID-19. This table comes from immunoSEQ multiplex PCR, and its TCRdb copy is limited to in-frame clones, with some not included. The top ten hold around 14% of the sample, which has about 65,000 clones, about 81% seen once. From germline, CDR1 is KGHSH and CDR2 LQKENI. With 6 bases removed from V and 1 base from J, the gap between germline ends came to 13 bases. The CDR3 is made up of 15 amino acids. Sequenced material: peripheral blood. The chain has TRBV18 and TRBJ2-4, with D maybe TRBD1 (7 bases). The sequence was obtained from a man aged 80 or over with acute or convalescent COVID-19. The CDR3 bases are TGTGCCAGCTCGACGGCAGGGGGGGCCAAAAACATTCAGTACTTC. Its translation: CASSTAGGAKNIQYF.